This section outlines one T cell receptor beta chain sequence together with its context. The antigen is undetermined. Data came from immunoSEQ multiplex PCR; TCRdb stores just in-frame clones and leaves some out. The sample records more than 40,000 clones, approximately 90% being singletons. This specimen comes from a study of regulatory and conventional T cells in RAG deficiency. Study-level results: Other subsets showed roughly 10-fold reductions, but Treg unique TCR beta sequences fell about 92-fold in these patients.

Germline-derived CDR1 and CDR2 are MNHEY and SVGAGI. V was trimmed by 8 bases and J by 7 bases, leaving 21 bases between them. CDR3 size: 15 residues. Genomic DNA came from blood conventional CD4+ T cells gated CD25-low CD127-high. These same records also appear under a second study, on regulatory T cells. That report adds: Primers: 52 TRBV forward and 13 TRBJ reverse. In patients, unique TRB V-J pairs were restricted and V/J usage skewed, especially in Tregs.

V gene TRBV6-5 combines with J gene TRBJ1-5; D uncertain. This sequence was found in a human donor in good health. The specimen was CD4+ effector T cells sorted from blood. DNA of the CDR3: TGTGCCAGCTCCGGCGGAGTGGGTGGTGGACAGCCCCAGCATTTT. Its translation is CASSGGVGGGQPQHF.